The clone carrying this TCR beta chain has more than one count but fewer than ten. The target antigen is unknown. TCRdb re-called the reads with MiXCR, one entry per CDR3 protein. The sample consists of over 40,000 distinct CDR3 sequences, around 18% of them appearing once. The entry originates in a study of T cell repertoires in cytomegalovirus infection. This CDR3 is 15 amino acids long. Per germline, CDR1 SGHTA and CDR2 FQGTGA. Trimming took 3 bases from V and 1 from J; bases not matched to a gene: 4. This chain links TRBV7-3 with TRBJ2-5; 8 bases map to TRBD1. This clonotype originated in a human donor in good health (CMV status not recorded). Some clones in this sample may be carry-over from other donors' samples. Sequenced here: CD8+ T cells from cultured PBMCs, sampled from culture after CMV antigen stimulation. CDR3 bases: TGTGCCAGCAGCTTGACAGGGGTCTCCCAAGAGACCCAGTACTTC. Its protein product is CASSLTGVSQETQYF.